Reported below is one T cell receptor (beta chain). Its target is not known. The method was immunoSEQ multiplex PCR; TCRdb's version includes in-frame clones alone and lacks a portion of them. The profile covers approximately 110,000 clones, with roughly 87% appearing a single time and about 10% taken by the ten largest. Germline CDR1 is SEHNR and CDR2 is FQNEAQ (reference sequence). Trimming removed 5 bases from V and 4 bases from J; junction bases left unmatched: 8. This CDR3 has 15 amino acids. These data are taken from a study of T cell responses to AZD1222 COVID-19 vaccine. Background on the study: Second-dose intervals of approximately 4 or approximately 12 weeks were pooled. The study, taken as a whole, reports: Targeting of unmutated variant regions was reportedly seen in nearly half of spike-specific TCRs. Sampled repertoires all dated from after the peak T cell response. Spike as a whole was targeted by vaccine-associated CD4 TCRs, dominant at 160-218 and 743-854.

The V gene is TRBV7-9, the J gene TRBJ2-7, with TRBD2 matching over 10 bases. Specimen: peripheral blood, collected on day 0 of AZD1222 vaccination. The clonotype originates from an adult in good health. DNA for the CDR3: TGTGCCAGCAGCCCCCCCCTAGCGGGAGTTTACGAGCAGTACTTC. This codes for CASSPPLAGVYEQYF.